Included here is one T cell receptor (beta chain) sequence, with context. Antigen: not known. The data belong to a study of somatic mutations in cytotoxic T cells in rheumatoid arthritis. Profiled with immunoSEQ multiplex PCR; TCRdb holds only in-frame clones, not every one. The repertoire includes 10,000 or so clones, almost 80% of them detected once, and 35% to 40% sits in the top ten. Findings and caveats of the study: Exceedance of 20% of CD8+ cells by the largest CD8+ clone occurred in 8 of 65 patients. Among patients with rheumatoid arthritis, but not healthy controls, CD8+ clonality increased with age.

This sequence originates from an adult with rheumatoid arthritis. The specimen was CD8+ T cells sorted from blood.

The CDR3 loop reads CAWSVRLPVRYGPASSYEQYF. The CDR3 region has the DNA TGTGCCTGGAGTGTTAGGCTTCCGGTTCGGTACGGACCCGCGAGCTCCTACGAGCAGTACTTC. V gene TRBV30 combines with J gene TRBJ2-7; D remains unclear. This CDR3 region has 21 residues. Trimming removed 0 bases from V and 0 bases from J, with 30 bases in between. CDR1 and CDR2 (germline): GTSNPN, SVGIG (reference sequence).